The 7 T cell receptor beta chains below come from one sample, sequenced in a study of blood T cell dynamics during melanoma immunotherapy. Profiled with immunoSEQ multiplex PCR; TCRdb holds only in-frame clones, not every one. Here the sample spans roughly 7,400 clones, approximately 77% being singletons. Time point meaning: week 3, after first cycle of checkpoint inhibitor. The sequencing here drew on blood, taken from a patient treated with checkpoint blockade. All receptors come from a human donor with melanoma.

This chain links TRBV5-1 with TRBJ2-2, with D perhaps TRBD2 (6 bases). The germline gives CDR1 SGHRS, CDR2 YFSETQ. V was shortened by 0 bases and J by 7 bases, with 7 bases between the two germline ends. CDR3 size: 13 residues. CDR3 loop: CASSLEGGGELFF. The CDR3 DNA reads as TGCGCCAGCAGCTTGGAGGGAGGCGGGGAGCTGTTTTTT.

The rearrangement uses TRBV28 and TRBJ1-2; the match to TRBD1 covers 7 bases. This CDR3 is 16 amino acids long. CDR1 and CDR2 from the germline V gene are MDHEN and SYDVKM. J lost 2 bases, V lost 5 bases, and 11 bases had no gene match. The CDR3 DNA is TGTGCCAGCAGTCGCCCGATCGCGGGACAGAACTATGGCTACACCTTC. Translated: CASSRPIAGQNYGYTF.

This clone was detected only a few times. This specimen includes other DNA sequences encoding the same CDR3. The chain carries TRBV4-2 and TRBJ1-6; 11 nucleotides agree with TRBD1. The CDR3 is 15 amino acids. The junction had 3 bases not matched to a gene; V was cut back by 3 bases and J by 8 bases. From germline, CDR1 is LGHNA and CDR2 YNFKEQ. The CDR3 loop is CASSHPGQGDSPLHF. The CDR3 coding sequence is TGTGCCAGCAGCCACCCGGGACAGGGGGATTCACCCCTCCACTTT.

This clone was counted a few times. The J gene is TRBJ2-1, the V gene TRBV29-1; D is unresolved. The V gene lost 4 bases and the J gene lost 6 bases, with 7 bases spanning the gap. CDR3 length equals 11 residues. Germline V gives CDR1 SQVTM, CDR2 ANQGSEA. The CDR3 bases are TGCAGCGTTGGTGGCAGCAATGAGCAGTTCTTC. The encoded protein is CSVGGSNEQFF.

This clone was counted only a few times. The V gene is TRBV6-1, the J gene TRBJ1-5, with 9 bases matching TRBD1. The CDR3 runs to 16 residues. Germline V gene data show CDR1 as MNHNS and CDR2 as SASEGT. J lost 3 bases, V lost 1 base, and 4 bases had no gene match. CDR3 protein: CASSEVGQGFNQPQHF. Here the CDR3 DNA reads TGTGCCAGCAGTGAAGTGGGACAGGGATTCAATCAGCCCCAGCATTTT.

The rearrangement joins TRBV7-9 to TRBJ2-1, with 12 bases identical to TRBD1. Germline V gene lookup returns CDR1 SEHNR and CDR2 FQNEAQ (reference sequence). After removal of 1 base from V and 8 bases from J, the junction contained 3 bases not matched to a gene. The CDR3 extends over 15 amino acids. The CDR3 sequence is CASSLVGQGAYEQFF. In nucleotides, the CDR3 is TGTGCCAGCAGCTTAGTGGGACAGGGGGCTTATGAGCAGTTCTTC.

J is TRBJ1-1 and V is TRBV5-1; no definite D call. Germline V gene sequence: CDR1 SGHRS, CDR2 YFSETQ. V lost 0 bases and J lost 6, with 18 bases in between. The CDR3 length is 16 residues. CDR3 sequence (DNA): TGCGCCAGCAGCTTGGAATCTACAGTCCTAGGTTCTGAAGCTTTCTTT. Protein product: CASSLESTVLGSEAFF.